The 17 T cell receptor beta chains listed next were all sequenced from one sample in a study of early T cells in non-severe SARS-CoV-2 infection. MiXCR, applied by TCRdb to the 5' RACE reads, yields one record per CDR3 protein. The sample yields tens of thousands of distinct CDR3 sequences, 14% to 15% seen once. Sample: whole blood. The receptors here all came from an adult who was a healthcare worker with PCR-confirmed SARS-CoV-2 infection or an uninfected control (not recorded which).

Worth noting for this clonotype: A much more abundant neighbour one base away suggests this may be a read error. The chain carries TRBV7-3 and TRBJ2-2; D gene unclear. This CDR3 is 14 amino acids long. The V and J ends lost 5 bases and 0 bases respectively, with 7 bases between them. In germline, CDR1 is SGHTA, CDR2 FQGTGA. CDR3: CASSRSANTGELFF. The CDR3 DNA follows: TGTGCCAGCAGCCGGTCAGCGAACACCGGGGAGCTGTTTTTT.

This clonotype appeared many times. The chain has TRBV9 and TRBJ2-1; weak D call: TRBD2 (6 bases). The CDR3 runs to 15 residues. Germline values: CDR1 SGDLS, CDR2 YYNGEE. Trimming left V 0 bases short and J 0 bases short, with 7 bases between. Here the CDR3 reads CASSVAGGSYNEQFF. CDR3 DNA sequence: TGTGCCAGCAGCGTAGCCGGGGGCTCCTACAATGAGCAGTTCTTC.

This clonotype was recorded a few times. V and J are TRBV7-6 and TRBJ1-6; D not resolved. This CDR3 has 12 amino acids. V lost 4 bases and J lost 10, with 8 bases in between. Germline CDR1 reads SGHVS; CDR2 reads FNYEAQ. The DNA for the CDR3 is TGTGCCAGCAGCTCCTACTACTCACCCCTCCACTTT. It yields the protein CASSSYYSPLHF. The full variable domain, with the rest looked up from reference TRBV7-6 and TRBJ1-6, is GAGVSQSPRYKVTKRGQDVALRCDPISGHVSLYWYRQALGQGPEFLTYFNYEAQQDKSGLPNDRFSAERPEGSISTLTIQRTEQRDSAMYRCASSSYYSPLHFGNGTRLTVT.

J is TRBJ2-1 and V is TRBV6-2 or TRBV6-3; no definite D call. The CDR3 loop spans 13 amino acids. Germline lookup yields CDR1 MNHEY and CDR2 SVGEGT. The V gene lost 4 bases and the J gene lost 5 bases, with 9 bases spanning the gap. As DNA, the CDR3 is TGTGCCAGCAGTTCCCGGGCGGACAATGAGCAGTTCTTC. This encodes CASSSRADNEQFF.

The genes are TRBV11-1 and TRBJ2-7; no definite D call. Trimming took off 1 base at V and 9 bases at J, with 4 bases between the two ends. Germline V gene lookup returns CDR1 SGHAT and CDR2 FQDESV (reference sequence). This CDR3 region has 10 residues. The CDR3 nucleotides are TGTGCCAGCAGCTTAGGGCCGCAGTACTTC. Its protein is CASSLGPQYF.

This clonotype was counted a few times. The chain uses TRBV2 and TRBJ2-7; unclear D gene. The germline V and J ends were trimmed by 4 bases and 2 bases, with 6 bases remaining between them. The CDR3 consists of 12 residues. The V gene's germline CDR1 is SNHLY and CDR2 FYNNEI. The CDR3 DNA sequence: TGTGCCAGCAGTGGGCAGACCTACGAGCAGTACTTC. This translates into CASSGQTYEQYF. The full variable domain, with the rest looked up from reference TRBV2 and TRBJ2-7, is EPEVTQTPSHQVTQMGQEVILRCVPISNHLYFYWYRQILGQKVEFLVSFYNNEISEKSEIFDDQFSVERPDGSNFTLKIRSTKLEDSAMYFCASSGQTYEQYFGPGTRLTVT.

Turning to this clonotype: With a much larger clone just one base away, this may be a read error. The chain employs TRBV9 and TRBJ2-3; D is perhaps TRBD1 (6 bases). CDR1 is SGDLS, CDR2 YYNGEE, per germline. V was clipped by 4 bases and J by 0 bases, with 27 bases between them. The CDR3 contains 20 residues. The CDR3 nucleotides read TGTGCCAGCAGCCCCTATGGCAGGGGCCCCTATCGGGCTAGCACAGATACGCAGTATTTT. Residues: CASSPYGRGPYRASTDTQYF.

In DNA, the CDR3 is TGTGCCAGCAGCCCAGGGGGGGCCAGCTACCAAGAGACCCAGTACTTC. Amino acids: CASSPGGASYQETQYF. V usage is TRBV7-9 and J usage is TRBJ2-5; the D gene could be TRBD1 or TRBD2 (7 bases each). The CDR3 has 16 amino acids. Trimming left V 5 bases short and J 0 bases short, with 16 bases between. Germline V CDR1 and CDR2: SEHNR, FQNEAQ (reference sequence).

The J gene is TRBJ2-3, the V gene TRBV6-2 or TRBV6-3, with 12 bases lining up with TRBD2. V dropped 0 bases and J dropped 2; count of bases not matched to a gene: 6. The CDR3 length is 18 residues. Germline lookup yields CDR1 MNHEY and CDR2 SVGEGT. The chain's CDR3 is CASSYSSGLAGYTDTQYF. As DNA, the CDR3 is TGTGCCAGCAGTTACTCGTCAGGACTAGCGGGATACACAGATACGCAGTATTTT.

This clonotype was seen only a few times. CDR3 loop: CASSLAGSSSYNEQFF. As DNA, the CDR3 is TGTGCCAGCAGCTTAGCCGGGTCCAGCTCCTACAATGAGCAGTTCTTC. The chain has TRBV7-2 and TRBJ2-1, with D unresolved. The V end was cut by 0 bases, the J end by 0 bases, with 9 bases between. There are 16 residues in the CDR3. CDR1 is SGHTA, CDR2 FQGNSA, per germline.

This clonotype was detected ten times or more. This CDR3 reads CASSLDKTGDGGYNSPLHF. The CDR3 DNA reads as TGTGCCAGCAGCTTAGACAAGACAGGGGACGGTGGCTATAATTCACCCCTCCACTTT. This chain links TRBV7-6 with TRBJ1-6; TRBD1 matches 8 bases. CDR1 is SGHVS, CDR2 FNYEAQ, per germline. The CDR3 is 19 residues long. J was trimmed by 3 bases and V by 1 base; bases with no gene match: 11. The entire variable domain, with the rest obtained from reference TRBV7-6 and TRBJ1-6, is as follows: GAGVSQSPRYKVTKRGQDVALRCDPISGHVSLYWYRQALGQGPEFLTYFNYEAQQDKSGLPNDRFSAERPEGSISTLTIQRTEQRDSAMYRCASSLDKTGDGGYNSPLHFGNGTRLTVT.

This clonotype was recorded a few times. The rearrangement uses TRBV6-5 and TRBJ1-2; a possible D gene is TRBD1 (6 bases). Germline CDR1 is MNHEY and CDR2 is SVGAGI. Between the trimmed V and J ends, which lost 6 bases and 2 bases, there was a span of 19 bases. The CDR3 sequence is 16 residues long. The CDR3 coding sequence is TGTGCCAGCAGAGTGCAAGCGGGGGGCTTAAACTATGGCTACACCTTC. Encoded protein: CASRVQAGGLNYGYTF.

This clonotype has a handful of counts. This CDR3 is missing its conserved last phenylalanine or tryptophan, likely due to a read error. This chain uses TRBV29-1 with TRBJ1-1, with D hard to call. Germline V gives CDR1 SQVTM, CDR2 ANQGSEA. V was shortened by 4 bases and J by 10 bases, with 10 bases between the two germline ends. The CDR3 is made up of 10 amino acids. The CDR3 region is CSVVSPPAFL. The DNA for the CDR3 is TGCAGCGTTGTGAGTCCCCCAGCTTTCTTG.

This clonotype was counted between two and nine times. V is TRBV11-2 and J is TRBJ2-3; either TRBD1 or TRBD2 may supply D (5 bases each). Trimming shortened V by 3 bases and J by 6 bases, and 19 bases separated the two germline ends. The CDR3 totals 16 residues. Germline V lookup: CDR1 SGHAT, CDR2 FQNNGV. Written as DNA, the CDR3 is TGTGCCAGCAGCTTCGTGGGGAGAGGGGCTCTCGATACGCAGTATTTT. Encoded protein: CASSFVGRGALDTQYF.

This clonotype was detected ten times or more. The gene calls are TRBV29-1 and TRBJ2-1; D is perhaps TRBD1 or TRBD2 (5 bases each). V was trimmed by 3 bases and J by 1 base, leaving 10 bases between them. The germline V gene encodes CDR1 SQVTM and CDR2 ANQGSEA. The CDR3 is made up of 14 amino acids. As DNA, the CDR3 is TGCAGCGTTGATCCCGGGGCGTCCTACAATGAGCAGTTCTTC. Amino acids: CSVDPGASYNEQFF.

The J gene is TRBJ2-3, the V gene TRBV6-5; D is uncertain. CDR3 size: 13 residues. The germline V gene encodes CDR1 MNHEY and CDR2 SVGAGI. Trimming stripped 6 bases from V and 7 bases from J, with 14 bases between. In nucleotides, the CDR3 is TGTGCCAGCAGCCCTACGGCTGTAAATACGCAGTATTTT. Residues: CASSPTAVNTQYF.

This clonotype was seen more than once but under ten times. J is TRBJ1-1 and V is TRBV5-1; weak D call: TRBD1 (5 bases). The CDR3 is 14 residues long. Germline CDR1 reads SGHRS; CDR2 reads YFSETQ. V lost 0 bases to trimming and J lost 2 bases, with 8 bases between them. The CDR3, as DNA: TGCGCCAGCAGCTTGGGGGACGGAAACACTGAAGCTTTCTTT. The encoded protein is CASSLGDGNTEAFF.